Listed below are T cell receptor beta chains from one sample, sequenced in a study of CD8 T cells in Susac syndrome. One entry per CDR3 protein results from TCRdb running MiXCR on the immunoSEQ multiplex PCR reads. Of around 300,000 distinct CDR3 sequences listed, 75% to 90% were seen once; the top ten hold under 0.2%. Sequences were obtained from CD8+ T cells from PBMCs. The receptors derive from a human donor with multiple sclerosis. CDR3s include the opening cysteine and the closing phenylalanine or tryptophan. D genes are given only for firm matches. Clone size is not always given. Where it is, it says once, few, many or a class for expanded clones.

TRBV4-3	TRBJ2-2	TRBD2	NA	CASSQHTGTSGAGELFF	TGCGCCAGCAGCCAACACACCGGGACTAGCGGGGCCGGGGAGCTGTTTTTT
TRBV4-3	TRBJ2-2	NA	few	CASNPTHTGELFF	TGCGCCAGCAACCCAACCCACACCGGGGAGCTGTTTTTT
TRBV27	TRBJ1-5	NA	NA	CASSPTGQPQHF	TGTGCCAGCAGTCCAACAGGTCAGCCCCAGCATTTT
TRBV4-1	TRBJ1-2	NA	NA	CASSQVLGQGDGYTF	TGCGCCAGCAGCCAAGTGCTTGGGCAGGGAGATGGCTACACCTTC
TRBV5-1	TRBJ1-5	NA	NA	CASSLDTGIGQPQHF	TGCGCCAGCAGCTTGGATACGGGGATAGGGCAGCCCCAGCATTTT
TRBV2	TRBJ2-2	TRBD2	NA	CASKGLSANTGELFF	TGTGCCAGCAAGGGACTATCCGCGAACACCGGGGAGCTGTTTTTT
TRBV7-9	TRBJ2-3	NA	NA	CASSMGTQYF	TGTGCCAGCAGCATGGGGACGCAGTATTTT
TRBV10-2	TRBJ2-3	NA	NA	CASSERDTDTQYF	TGCGCCAGCAGTGAGCGGGACACAGATACGCAGTATTTT
TRBV4-2	TRBJ2-1	NA	NA	CASSSLMENEQFF	TGTGCCAGCAGCTCCCTAATGGAGAATGAGCAGTTCTTC
TRBV9	TRBJ2-7	TRBD1	NA	CASSAGTVGGYEQYF	TGTGCCAGCAGTGCAGGGACAGTCGGTGGCTACGAGCAGTACTTC
TRBV12-3/TRBV12-4	TRBJ1-1	NA	NA	CASSPWNTEAFF	TGTGCCAGCAGTCCGTGGAACACTGAAGCTTTCTTT
TRBV12-3/TRBV12-4	TRBJ1-2	TRBD1	NA	CATKPAGGFGYGYTF	TGTGCCACCAAACCTGCAGGGGGTTTCGGCTATGGCTACACCTTC
TRBV27	TRBJ2-1	NA	NA	CASSLLNNEQFF	TGTGCCAGCAGTTTGCTCAACAATGAGCAGTTCTTC
TRBV11-2	TRBJ2-7	NA	NA	CASSFTWTESYEQYF	TGTGCCAGCAGCTTTACTTGGACAGAATCCTACGAGCAGTACTTC
TRBV7-9	TRBJ2-2	NA	NA	CASSPGWELFF	TGTGCCAGCAGCCCCGGCTGGGAGCTGTTTTTT
TRBV5-6	TRBJ2-1	TRBD2	NA	CASSLGLAGQFF	TGTGCCAGCAGCTTGGGACTAGCGGGGCAGTTCTTC
TRBV28	TRBJ2-1	TRBD2	NA	CASSFELAGDNEQFF	TGTGCCAGCAGTTTCGAACTAGCGGGAGACAATGAGCAGTTCTTC
TRBV7-9	TRBJ2-3	TRBD2	NA	CASSLSTSGRGLSADTQYF	TGTGCCAGCAGCTTAAGCACTAGCGGGAGAGGACTTTCTGCAGATACGCAGTATTTT
TRBV7-2	TRBJ2-7	TRBD2	NA	CASSLVSSGSSYEQYF	TGTGCCAGCAGCTTAGTATCTAGCGGGAGCTCCTACGAGCAGTACTTC
TRBV4-3	TRBJ2-5	TRBD1	NA	CASSQGTGIQETQYF	TGCGCCAGCAGCCAAGGGACAGGAATCCAAGAGACCCAGTACTTC
TRBV2	TRBJ1-1	NA	NA	CASSELGALVTEAFF	TGTGCCAGCAGTGAATTGGGGGCTCTCGTTACTGAAGCTTTCTTT
TRBV5-1	TRBJ1-1	NA	NA	CASSPTGGGNTEAFF	TGCGCCAGCAGCCCAACCGGGGGAGGGAACACTGAAGCTTTCTTT